This T cell receptor (beta chain) was documented in a study of human T cells and chemical hapten exposure. Documented time point: pre-sensitization, week 0. Stated treatment: therapeutic diphenylcyclopropenone sensitization with weekly scalp DPC. Total RNA was extracted from unfractionated whole blood. TCRdb reprocessed the RACE reads via MiXCR and lists one record per CDR3 protein. The sample yields around 33,000 distinct CDR3 sequences, about 12% seen once. The CDR3 covers 16 residues. Trimming removed 0 bases from V and 4 bases from J; junction bases left unmatched: 7. CDR1 and CDR2 from the germline V gene are SGDLS and YYNGEE.

The chain is built from TRBV9 and TRBJ2-5, with 9 bases identical to TRBD2. This material consisted of whole blood, taken in connection with sensitization to the hapten diphenylcyclopropenone (DPC). The receptor was derived from a woman between 40 and 55 years old with alopecia areata. Some clones in this sample may be carry-over from other donors' samples. The CDR3 nucleotides are TGTGCCAGCAGCGTAGATGGTAGCGGGAGAGGAGAGACCCAGTACTTC. Protein sequence: CASSVDGSGRGETQYF.